What follows are 4 T cell receptor beta chains derived from one specimen sequenced in a study of identical twins. TCRdb recomputed calls from the 5' RACE reads with MiXCR, one row per CDR3 protein. The sample lists around 340,000 distinct CDR3 sequences; approximately 8.7% were seen once. The source material was naive T cells sorted from blood. These receptors were taken from a woman between 50 and 59 years old in good health.

This clonotype has just a few counts. V usage is TRBV25-1 and J usage is TRBJ2-1; D might be TRBD2 (7 bases). The germline gives CDR1 MGHDK, CDR2 SYGVNS. This CDR3 is built from 12 residues. V was trimmed by 6 bases and J by 14 bases, leaving 17 bases between them. This CDR3 is CASSEPGGQEFF. The CDR3 DNA is TGTGCCAGCAGCGAACCGGGGGGACAAGAGTTCTTC.

V and J are TRBV10-3 and TRBJ2-5; 8 bases map to TRBD1. V lost 6 bases, J lost 4 bases, and 7 bases stayed unmatched. This CDR3 comprises 14 residues. In germline, CDR1 is ENHRY, CDR2 SYGVKD. As DNA, the CDR3 is TGTGCCATCAGGTCTAGTACAGGGGGAGAGACCCAGTACTTC. Amino acids: CAIRSSTGGETQYF.

The chain combines TRBV25-1 with TRBJ2-1; 7 bases match TRBD2. After removal of 4 bases from V and 6 bases from J, the junction contained 3 bases not matched to a gene. This CDR3 spans 13 amino acids. The germline gives CDR1 MGHDK, CDR2 SYGVNS. DNA for the CDR3: TGTGCCAGCAGTGCGGGAGGTCTCAATGAGCAGTTCTTC. Translating gives CASSAGGLNEQFF.

This clonotype was counted many times. V is TRBV6-4 and J is TRBJ2-3; D is undetermined. This CDR3 comprises 13 residues. V shed 0 bases and J shed 5 bases, with 6 bases lying between them. The germline gives CDR1 MRHNA, CDR2 SNTAGT. The CDR3 nucleotides are TGTGCCAGCAGTGACTCACCAGAAGATACGCAGTATTTT. Translation gives CASSDSPEDTQYF.